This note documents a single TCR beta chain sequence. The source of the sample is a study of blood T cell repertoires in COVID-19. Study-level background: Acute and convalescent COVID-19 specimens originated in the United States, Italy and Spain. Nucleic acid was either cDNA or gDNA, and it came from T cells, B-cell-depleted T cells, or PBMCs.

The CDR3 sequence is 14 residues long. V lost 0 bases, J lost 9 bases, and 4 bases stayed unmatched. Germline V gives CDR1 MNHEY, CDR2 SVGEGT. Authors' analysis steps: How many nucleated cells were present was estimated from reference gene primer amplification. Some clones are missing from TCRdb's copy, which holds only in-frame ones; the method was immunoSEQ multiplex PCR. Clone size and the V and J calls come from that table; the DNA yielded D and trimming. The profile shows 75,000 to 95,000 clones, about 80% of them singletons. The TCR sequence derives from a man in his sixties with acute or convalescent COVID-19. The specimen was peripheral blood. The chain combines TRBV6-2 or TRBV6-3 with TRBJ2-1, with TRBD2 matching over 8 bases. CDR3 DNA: TGTGCCAGCAGTTACTCCGGGGGGGGCACTGAGCAGTTCTTC. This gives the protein CASSYSGGGTEQFF.